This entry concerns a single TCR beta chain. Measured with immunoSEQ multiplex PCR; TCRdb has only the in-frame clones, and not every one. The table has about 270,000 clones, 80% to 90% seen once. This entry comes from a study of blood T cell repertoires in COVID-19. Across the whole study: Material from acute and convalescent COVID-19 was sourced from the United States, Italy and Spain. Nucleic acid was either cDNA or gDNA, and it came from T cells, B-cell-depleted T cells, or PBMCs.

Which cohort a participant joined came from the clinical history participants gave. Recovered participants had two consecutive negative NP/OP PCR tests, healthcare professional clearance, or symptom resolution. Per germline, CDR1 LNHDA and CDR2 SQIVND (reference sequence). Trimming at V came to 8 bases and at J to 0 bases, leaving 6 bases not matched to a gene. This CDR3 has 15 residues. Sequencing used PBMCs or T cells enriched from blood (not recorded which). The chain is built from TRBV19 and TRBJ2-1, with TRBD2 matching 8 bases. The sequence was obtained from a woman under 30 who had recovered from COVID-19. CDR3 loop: CASAPGGSSYNEQFF. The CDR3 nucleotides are TGTGCCAGTGCGCCGGGGGGGAGCTCCTACAATGAGCAGTTCTTC.